A single T cell receptor (beta chain) is shown here with its context. This clonotype was observed a few times. It lacks a known antigen. Qualities for individual bases were not recorded, and no much larger clone is one base off. Ficoll-Paque density gradient centrifugation was the method used to isolate PBMCs. This record comes from a study of T-cell memory formation after mild COVID-19 (dated by TCRdb to about 2021). The study in broad terms: TCR sequence clusters from the two donors were largely donor specific. In a couple of donors, T-cell clones that expanded and contracted after mild COVID-19 were tracked by sequencing TCRalpha and TCRbeta repertoires over time. Two young, previously healthy adult volunteers, one female and one male, were included in the cohort. Overall results and qualifications from the work: The second-wave clones that peaked on day 37 were not confirmed to be SARS-CoV-2 specific. The study included only a couple of mild cases, and larger cohorts that include severe cases with pre-infection samples were judged to be necessary. The detection of some responding clones in pre-infection memory suggests that pre-existing cross-reactive memory T cells joined the SARS-CoV-2 response. Clones contracting from day 15 to 85 had balanced CD4/CD8 phenotypes, while a second wave expanding from day 15 to 37 was biased towards CD4+. Contracting CD4+ clones turned up mainly in the CM and EM memory subsets, whereas EMRA was where CD8+ clones were enriched.

Taken from the germline V gene, the CDR1 and CDR2 loops are SGHRS and YFSETQ. V gives up 5 bases and J gives up 4 bases, and the segment between their germline ends measures 12 bases. Taken from cysteine to phenylalanine, the CDR3 has 13 residues. The read is trimmed to its CDR3 DNA, 39 bases read in frame from base 1. TCRdb shows the sequencer as Illumina NovaSeq 6000. TCRalpha and TCRbeta cDNA libraries were built by 5'RACE with constant-segment primers, adding sample barcodes and unique molecular identifiers. RNA was extracted from every sample with Trizol reagent. Library amplification was performed in two PCR steps, and a second sample barcode and Illumina TruSeq adapters were introduced in the second step. Sequencing of the libraries was done on an Illumina NovaSeq, producing 2 x 150 bp paired-end reads. The original methods were these. Demultiplexing of reads and collapsing into UMI-guided consensus sequences were performed with migec v1.2.7. With mixcr v2.1.11, UMI consensuses were aligned to TRA and TRB V and J templates and assembled into clonotypes. Expanded or contracted clonotypes were those called significant by both edgeR and NoisET, with noise models trained on biological replicates. edgeR calls used a false discovery rate-adjusted p below 0.01 and a log2 fold-change threshold of 1. As an exploratory analysis of dynamics, PCA with hierarchical clustering was applied to max-normalized trajectories of the 1000 most abundant clonotypes. The CD4 or CD8 phenotype of responding clones was assigned using the separately sequenced CD4+ and CD8+ repertoires. TCRdb passed the public sequencing reads through fastp at Q25 and MiXCR, retaining productive beta sequences. One record per CDR3 amino acid sequence lists the most common genes and DNA. The V and J calls, along with clone size, are taken from TCRdb and not from the paper's own processing. The sample contains roughly 150,000 distinct CDR3 sequences, roughly 13% of them found a single time. The ten top clones hold approximately 3.3% of the sample.

The clonotype originates from a man aged 18 to 30 who had mild COVID-19 (a few samples of this study predate the infection). The sample titles of this study are shuffled in the database, so cell type and time point are left out; the donor was told from shared clones. Material: PBMCs or a T cell subset sorted from them (not recorded which). The chain is made from TRBV5-1 and TRBJ1-1; a confident D gene designation cannot be given. In nucleotide form, the sequence is TGCGCCAGCAGTTCCGGACGCCCCACTGAAGCTTTCTTT. Translated, this gives CASSSGRPTEAFF.